This TCR beta chain was retrieved from a study of regulatory T cells in long-lasting Graves disease. Study outcomes and limitations: Thyroid tissue was not studied; only peripheral blood was. The number of shared public clonotypes was higher in persistent patients (fewer than 3,000) than new patients (under 1,000). Patients whose Graves' disease persisted exhibited lower TCR diversity than those newly diagnosed.

Building the TCR beta libraries relied on iRepertoire HTBI primers, and CDR3 regions underwent Arm-PCR. TCRdb recomputed calls from the multiplex PCR reads with MiXCR, one row per CDR3 protein. Of 450,000 to 650,000 distinct CDR3 sequences in the sample, about 16% were seen once. Regarding this clonotype: Its antigen is still unknown.

The time point is: newly diagnosed GD, antithyroid drugs for less than 3 months. Extracted RNA from PBMCs served as the source of the TCR library. V gave up 3 bases and J gave up 4 bases, with 6 bases separating them. This CDR3 region has 11 residues. Germline CDR1 reads GTSNPN; CDR2 reads SVGIG (reference sequence). The same data also contributed to another study, on T cells in Graves' hyperthyroidism and ophthalmopathy. As that report states: From stable hyperthyroidism, ophthalmopathy was set apart by a 13 V-J model.

This sample comprised peripheral blood mononuclear cells (PBMCs), obtained at new diagnosis, from a patient treated with antithyroid drugs. This TCR derives from a woman aged 35 to 59 with Graves disease. V usage is TRBV30 and J usage is TRBJ1-2; D remains ambiguous. DNA for the CDR3: TGTGCCTGGAGAAGCAGCTATGGCTACACCTTC. Amino acids: CAWRSSYGYTF.